The subject of this entry is one T cell receptor (beta chain). Its antigen has not been determined. Base quality data are lacking; no much larger clone is found one base away. CDR3 length: 15 amino acids, cysteine to phenylalanine. Of the read, only the CDR3 DNA is kept; its 45 bases are in frame from base 1. The germline ends are 15 bases apart after V is trimmed by 1 base and J by 4 bases. From a lookup of the germline V gene, CDR1 and CDR2 are SQVTM and ANQGSEA. Libraries were made using the immunoSEQ multiplex PCR assay. This is the immuneACCESS table as TCRdb keeps it, with only in-frame sequences that have V and J called. A part of the clones is gone; compared with another copy, unresolved V genes explain less than half, and the rest is unexplained. For this sample there are 140,000 to 150,000 clones; roughly 93% appear just once. The top ten clones comprise more than 5% of the sample. The sample belongs to a study of control samples from healthy donors and cancer patients (dated by TCRdb to the early 2020s).

Sequencing was carried out using blood. The source is a man aged 18 to 30 in good health. The rearrangement combines TRBV29-1 with TRBJ2-3; no D gene call is confident. The encoded CDR3 is CSVEGPGPTADTQYF. The nucleotides are TGCAGCGTTGAAGGACCCGGTCCGACCGCAGATACGCAGTATTTT.